These T cell receptor beta chains were read from a single sample in a study of technical replicates of blood from a few donors. The method was immunoSEQ multiplex PCR; TCRdb's version includes in-frame clones alone and lacks a portion of them. The table includes over 55,000 clones, around 87% detected once. Input material: PBMCs. Every receptor here comes from a human donor in good health. Some clones in this sample may be carry-over from other donors' samples. CDR3s include the opening cysteine and the closing phenylalanine or tryptophan. The order of the fields is V gene, J gene, D gene, CDR3 protein. The D gene is left open where the match is weak.

v_gene: TRBV28
j_gene: TRBJ1-2
d_gene: -
CDR3aa: CASIGSFYYGYTF

v_gene: TRBV6-1
j_gene: TRBJ1-2
d_gene: -
CDR3aa: CASSEAVGAGRYGYTF

v_gene: TRBV11-3
j_gene: TRBJ2-1
d_gene: TRBD2
CDR3aa: CASSLGRLAGGYNEQFF

v_gene: TRBV7-9
j_gene: TRBJ1-4
d_gene: TRBD1
CDR3aa: CASSLRPTNPDRDEKLFF

v_gene: TRBV12-5
j_gene: TRBJ2-1
d_gene: TRBD2
CDR3aa: CASGISGTRHNEQFF

v_gene: TRBV19
j_gene: TRBJ1-2
d_gene: TRBD1
CDR3aa: CASSPGDRPYGYTF

v_gene: TRBV9
j_gene: TRBJ1-5
d_gene: -
CDR3aa: CASSVGGGNQPQHF

v_gene: TRBV7-9
j_gene: TRBJ2-7
d_gene: TRBD1
CDR3aa: CASSLGRDSTSYEQYF

v_gene: TRBV4-2
j_gene: TRBJ2-7
d_gene: TRBD1
CDR3aa: CASSQDNSRGSYEQYF

v_gene: TRBV11-2
j_gene: TRBJ2-2
d_gene: -
CDR3aa: CASSLVLAKNTGELFF

v_gene: TRBV4-2
j_gene: TRBJ2-7
d_gene: -
CDR3aa: CASSQDREAIQQYF

v_gene: TRBV19
j_gene: TRBJ1-5
d_gene: -
CDR3aa: CASSSGYQPQHF

v_gene: TRBV4-1
j_gene: TRBJ2-5
d_gene: -
CDR3aa: CASSLGTSGGEQYF

v_gene: TRBV7-8
j_gene: TRBJ2-1
d_gene: -
CDR3aa: CASSPLPGIDYNEQFF

v_gene: TRBV29-1
j_gene: TRBJ2-3
d_gene: -
CDR3aa: CSVDPGTDTQYF

v_gene: TRBV10-3
j_gene: TRBJ1-2
d_gene: TRBD1
CDR3aa: CAISESDRGLRGYTF

v_gene: TRBV30
j_gene: TRBJ2-7
d_gene: TRBD2
CDR3aa: CAWSDVGRVEQYF

v_gene: TRBV5-5
j_gene: TRBJ1-3
d_gene: -
CDR3aa: CASSLAGAGNTIYF

v_gene: TRBV27
j_gene: TRBJ2-2
d_gene: TRBD2
CDR3aa: CASRGGTSWGELFF

v_gene: TRBV4-2
j_gene: TRBJ1-1
d_gene: TRBD1
CDR3aa: CASSQEQGAEAFF

v_gene: TRBV6-6
j_gene: TRBJ1-5
d_gene: -
CDR3aa: CASSYSPGNNQPQHF

v_gene: TRBV25-1
j_gene: TRBJ1-3
d_gene: -
CDR3aa: CASSEFLPGNTIYF

v_gene: TRBV15
j_gene: TRBJ1-3
d_gene: -
CDR3aa: CATSSGGGISGNTIYF

v_gene: TRBV9
j_gene: TRBJ2-1
d_gene: -
CDR3aa: CASSVASGNRSYNEQFF

v_gene: TRBV4-2
j_gene: TRBJ2-3
d_gene: -
CDR3aa: CASSLQGGADTQYF

v_gene: TRBV6-5
j_gene: TRBJ1-1
d_gene: TRBD1
CDR3aa: CASSATGYPAEAFF

v_gene: TRBV2
j_gene: TRBJ2-1
d_gene: TRBD1
CDR3aa: CASPATDRDRPYNEQFF

v_gene: TRBV23-1
j_gene: TRBJ2-7
d_gene: TRBD1
CDR3aa: CASRAGTGMYEQYF

v_gene: TRBV13
j_gene: TRBJ1-6
d_gene: -
CDR3aa: CASSRTGGGYSPLHF

v_gene: TRBV5-1
j_gene: TRBJ2-7
d_gene: -
CDR3aa: CASSLEPGNPYEQYF

v_gene: TRBV23-1
j_gene: TRBJ2-1
d_gene: TRBD2
CDR3aa: CASKERESWSYNEQFF

v_gene: TRBV6-5
j_gene: TRBJ1-2
d_gene: -
CDR3aa: CASSYSGLPSGYTF

v_gene: TRBV7-9
j_gene: TRBJ2-1
d_gene: -
CDR3aa: CASSVVLGEFNEQFF

v_gene: TRBV2
j_gene: TRBJ2-6
d_gene: -
CDR3aa: CASSATISGANVLTF

v_gene: TRBV18
j_gene: TRBJ2-7
d_gene: -
CDR3aa: CASSPDYSGEQYF

v_gene: TRBV10-3
j_gene: TRBJ1-5
d_gene: TRBD1
CDR3aa: CATEDREDNQPQHF

v_gene: TRBV19
j_gene: TRBJ1-6
d_gene: TRBD1
CDR3aa: CASSPEDRSYNSPLHF

v_gene: TRBV6-1
j_gene: TRBJ1-6
d_gene: -
CDR3aa: CASSEPYSPLHF

v_gene: TRBV2
j_gene: TRBJ2-3
d_gene: TRBD2
CDR3aa: CASSASGGPSTDTQYF

v_gene: TRBV6-6
j_gene: TRBJ2-1
d_gene: TRBD2
CDR3aa: CASTGGTSGTNEQFF

v_gene: TRBV6-5
j_gene: TRBJ1-1
d_gene: TRBD1
CDR3aa: CASSSTTGLRNTEAFF

v_gene: TRBV4-3
j_gene: TRBJ2-1
d_gene: -
CDR3aa: CASSQGYNEQFF

v_gene: TRBV5-6
j_gene: TRBJ2-3
d_gene: -
CDR3aa: CASSLGFAVANDKADTQYF

v_gene: TRBV19
j_gene: TRBJ2-1
d_gene: -
CDR3aa: CASSAGPQAYNEQFF

v_gene: TRBV4-3
j_gene: TRBJ1-2
d_gene: -
CDR3aa: CASSQESRNYGYTF

v_gene: TRBV7-2
j_gene: TRBJ2-3
d_gene: -
CDR3aa: CASSLDPGTDTQYF

v_gene: TRBV11-2
j_gene: TRBJ2-1
d_gene: TRBD2
CDR3aa: CASSDWTSGRDEQFF

v_gene: TRBV10-2
j_gene: TRBJ2-7
d_gene: TRBD1
CDR3aa: CASSRDRGSYEQYF

v_gene: TRBV10-3
j_gene: TRBJ2-7
d_gene: TRBD1
CDR3aa: CAISERDRGQGYEQYF

v_gene: TRBV7-8
j_gene: TRBJ1-2
d_gene: -
CDR3aa: CASSLDQGNYGYTF

v_gene: TRBV7-9
j_gene: TRBJ2-5
d_gene: -
CDR3aa: CASSSPERARRRETQYF

v_gene: TRBV19
j_gene: TRBJ2-7
d_gene: TRBD2
CDR3aa: CASRALTSGGYEQYF